This T cell receptor beta chain was captured by sequencing in a study of blood T cell repertoires in COVID-19. Turning to the study itself: Acute-phase and convalescent COVID-19 samples originated in the United States, Italy and Spain.

Libraries were prepared by immunoSEQ multiplex PCR; TCRdb keeps only in-frame clonotypes and omits some of them. The table has roughly 250,000 clones, around four fifths seen once. The TCR comes from a woman aged 55-70 years with active or convalescent COVID-19. Material for sequencing was peripheral blood.

CDR3 DNA sequence: TGTGCCAGCGTCTTGGGAGGTGCTAACTATGGCTACACCTTC. As protein: CASVLGGANYGYTF. The chain combines TRBV6-4 with TRBJ1-2, with unresolved D. The germline gives CDR1 MRHNA, CDR2 SNTAGT. The V and J ends lost 8 bases and 0 bases respectively, with 13 bases between them. The CDR3 contains 14 residues.